This T cell receptor beta chain was captured in a study of T-cell reconstitution after alpha-beta-depleted transplantation in children. Study-wide findings and caveats: T-cell numbers and diversity, one year after transplant, stemmed largely from T cells that were newly produced. Surviving recipient T cells and thymic progenitors produced the high day-60 TCRbeta diversity seen in some patients.

Unique molecular identifiers were used in preparing the TCRbeta library. From the PCR reads, TCRdb called clonotypes with MiXCR, one entry per CDR3 protein. The data show about 980,000 distinct CDR3 sequences, with about 31% seen just once and about 28% held by the top ten. Turning to this clonotype: The antigen remains unidentified.

Germline CDR1 reads KGHSH; CDR2 reads LQKENI. This CDR3 contains 13 residues. V was pared by 2 bases and J by 5 bases, with 10 bases between. This clonotype originated in a boy in the first two years of life who had a stem cell transplant for SCID, so the T cells may come from the graft donor. The rearrangement joins TRBV18 to TRBJ2-7; a weak D match, TRBD2 (6 bases). The input for sequencing was PBMCs, mostly from graft donor cells, taken 360 days after TCRalphabeta/CD19-depleted stem cell transplant. For the CDR3, the DNA is TGTGCCAGCTCACCAGGGGGAGGCCACGAGCAGTACTTC. It codes for CASSPGGGHEQYF.